Listed here are 27 T cell receptor beta chains from one sample, sequenced in a study of T cell responses to AZD1222 COVID-19 vaccine. Only in-frame clones appear in the TCRdb table, and some are missing; sequencing was by immunoSEQ multiplex PCR. The top ten clones hold 13% to 15% of a sample with roughly 100,000 clones, approximately 84% of them seen once. The source material was peripheral blood, sampled 28 days after the second AZD1222 dose. These receptors all stem from an adult who received the AZD1222 COVID-19 vaccine.

This rearrangement joins TRBV15 to TRBJ1-2, with D tentatively TRBD1 (6 bases). The germline CDR1 and CDR2 sequences are LNHNV and YYDKDF (reference sequence). Trimming took 3 bases from V and 7 from J, leaving 27 bases between them. The CDR3 spans 18 residues. Written as DNA, the CDR3 is TGTGCCACCAGCAGGCAGGGCGCCGGGACACCGGATTTCGGTGGCTACACCTTC. This codes for CATSRQGAGTPDFGGYTF.

The CDR3 nucleotides are TGTGCCACCAGGAGCGGGGATATGAACACTGAAGCTTTCTTT. Protein product: CATRSGDMNTEAFF. The chain carries TRBV24-1 and TRBJ1-1, with D hard to call. The CDR3 spans 14 residues. Germline CDR1 is KGHDR and CDR2 is SFDVKD. V was cut by 7 bases and J by 0 bases, with 11 bases left in between.

The chain couples TRBV9 to TRBJ1-1, with D unclear. V dropped 0 bases and J dropped 1 base, with 4 bases sitting between them. Germline V CDR1 and CDR2: SGDLS, YYNGEE. The CDR3 runs to 13 residues. The CDR3: CASSVEQNTEAFF. As DNA, the CDR3 is TGTGCCAGCAGCGTAGAGCAGAACACTGAAGCTTTCTTT.

The J gene is TRBJ2-4, the V gene TRBV18; D may match TRBD1 or TRBD2 (5 bases each). From germline, CDR1 is KGHSH and CDR2 LQKENI. The CDR3 runs to 15 residues. V lost 1 base and J lost 5, with 12 bases in between. The CDR3 nucleotides are TGTGCCAGCTCACCACTTGAGGGGTTCCAAAACATTCAGTACTTC. This encodes CASSPLEGFQNIQYF.

The chain joins TRBV7-2 to TRBJ2-7, with D tentatively TRBD2 (5 bases). There are 13 residues in the CDR3. V was pared by 5 bases and J by 2 bases, with 10 bases between. Germline CDR1 is SGHTA and CDR2 is FQGNSA. The chain's CDR3 is CASSLEGPYEQYF. For the CDR3, the DNA is TGTGCCAGCAGCCTCGAGGGTCCCTACGAGCAGTACTTC.

DNA of the CDR3: TGCGCCAGCAGCGAGGACAGGGCTGGAAACACCATATATTTT. The encoded protein is CASSEDRAGNTIYF. The chain combines TRBV5-1 with TRBJ1-3; 8 bases line up with TRBD1. Germline-derived CDR1 and CDR2 are SGHRS and YFSETQ. This CDR3 comprises 14 residues. V gave up 4 bases and J gave up 2 bases; unmatched junction bases: 2.

The CDR3 reads CASSLFGRERSEQYF. The DNA of the CDR3 is TGTGCCAGCAGCTTATTCGGCAGGGAGCGGTCCGAGCAGTACTTC. The chain carries TRBV7-8 and TRBJ2-7; D may correspond to TRBD1 or TRBD2 (5 bases each). Germline V gene lookup returns CDR1 SGHVS and CDR2 FQNEAQ. This CDR3 has 15 amino acids. The ends were cut back, 2 bases at V and 6 bases at J, with 17 bases in the middle.

This clone was counted a single time. This rearrangement joins TRBV19 to TRBJ2-7; maybe TRBD1 (6 bases). Germline assignment: CDR1 LNHDA and CDR2 SQIVND (reference sequence). The CDR3 has 12 amino acids. Trimming cost V 5 bases and J 7 bases, with 12 bases left between them. Here the CDR3 reads CASSETRGEQYF. The CDR3 nucleotides read TGTGCCAGTAGTGAGACCAGGGGTGAGCAGTACTTC.

Details on this clone: Germline is not matched at one junction end, which may reflect a read error. The chain's CDR3 is CASCSIFSSNEQFF. CDR3 DNA: TGCGCCAGCTGCTCCATTTTTTCCTCCAATGAGCAGTTCTTC. This chain uses TRBV4-1 with TRBJ2-1; no clear D gene. CDR1 and CDR2 (germline): MGHRA, YSYEKL. The CDR3 is 14 amino acids.

This clone has a single count. This chain connects TRBV7-8 to TRBJ2-1, with a tentative D call TRBD2 (5 bases). The CDR3 has 13 residues. V was clipped by 4 bases and J by 12 bases, with 16 bases between them. Germline assignment: CDR1 SGHVS and CDR2 FQNEAQ. CDR3 nucleotides: TGTGCCAGCAGCTCGAGAGCCTCGGAGGTGCAGTTCTTC. Translated: CASSSRASEVQFF.

The table lists this clone with a count of one. This chain joins TRBV3-1 (or the pseudogene TRBV3-2) and TRBJ2-1, with TRBD2 as a possible D gene (6 bases). The CDR3 is 13 residues long. CDR1 and CDR2 from the germline V gene are LGHDT and YNNKEL (reference sequence). Trimming left V 1 base short and J 7 bases short, with 8 bases between. The CDR3 nucleotides are TGTGCCAGCAGCCAAGGGGACTCAAATGAGCAGTTCTTC. This encodes CASSQGDSNEQFF.

This rearrangement joins TRBV5-1 to TRBJ1-1, with 7 bases fitting TRBD1. Per germline, CDR1 SGHRS and CDR2 YFSETQ. Trimming removed 2 bases from V and 5 bases from J; junction bases left unmatched: 3. The CDR3 sequence is 13 residues long. CDR3 residues: CASSFRDSTEAFF. CDR3 nucleotide sequence: TGCGCCAGCAGCTTCCGGGACAGTACTGAAGCTTTCTTT.

This clone came up once. The chain carries TRBV7-8 and TRBJ2-4, with 12 bases lining up with TRBD1. The CDR3 is made up of 16 amino acids. Germline V gene data show CDR1 as SGHVS and CDR2 as FQNEAQ. V trimming: 6 bases; J trimming: 9 bases; junction bases outside the gene matches: 12. DNA of the CDR3: TGTGCCAGCAGGCCCGGGACAGGGGGCTCTAATAGCATTCAGTACTTC. Translated, it gives CASRPGTGGSNSIQYF. Full variable domain (missing parts from reference TRBV7-8 and TRBJ2-4): GAGVSQSPRYKVAKRGQDVALRCDPISGHVSLFWYQQALGQGPEFLTYFQNEAQLDKSGLPSDRFFAERPEGSVSTLKIQRTQQEDSAVYLCASRPGTGGSNSIQYFGAGTRLSVL.

This clone was detected once. This rearrangement joins TRBV12-5 to TRBJ2-2, with 10 bases identical to TRBD1. Germline V lookup: CDR1 LGHNT, CDR2 FRNRAP. Losses at the gene ends were 4 bases for V and 2 bases for J; bases not matched to a gene: 7. The CDR3 loop spans 17 amino acids. CDR3 loop: CASGSLGTGDNTGELFF. For the CDR3, the DNA is TGTGCTAGTGGTTCCCTAGGGACAGGGGATAACACCGGGGAGCTGTTTTTT.

CDR3 coding DNA: TGTGCCAGCGGAGGGTCGGTCAATGAGCAGTTCTTC. Its protein product is CASGGSVNEQFF. The chain carries TRBV11-1 and TRBJ2-1, with D possibly being TRBD2 (6 bases). The CDR3 totals 12 residues. CDR1 SGHAT and CDR2 FQDESV come from the germline V gene (reference sequence). V lost 8 bases to trimming and J lost 6 bases, with 11 bases between them.

This clone turned up a few times. The chain joins TRBV7-9 to TRBJ2-2, with D possibly matching TRBD1 (6 bases). The germline V gene has CDR1 SEHNR and CDR2 FQNEAQ (reference sequence). This CDR3 has 16 residues. V was cut by 1 base and J by 6 bases, with 15 bases left in between. The CDR3 DNA reads TGTGCCAGCAGCTTAGGGACCCCCCAGGGGCCCGGGGAGCTGTTTTTT. It is translated as CASSLGTPQGPGELFF.

This rearrangement joins TRBV19 to TRBJ2-7; D may match TRBD1 or TRBD2 (5 bases each). The ends were cut back, 4 bases at V and 0 bases at J, with 13 bases in the middle. Per the germline V gene, CDR1 is LNHDA and CDR2 is SQIVND (reference sequence). This CDR3 has 15 residues. CDR3 in amino acids: CASSRWGSASYEQYF. The CDR3 DNA is TGTGCCAGTAGTAGGTGGGGGAGTGCCTCCTACGAGCAGTACTTC.

The chain employs TRBV5-1 and TRBJ2-5; maybe TRBD2 (5 bases). Trimming stripped 0 bases from V and 2 bases from J, with 8 bases between. Germline assignment: CDR1 SGHRS and CDR2 YFSETQ. CDR3 length: 14 amino acids. The CDR3 loop reads CASSLAGLQETQYF. CDR3 DNA: TGCGCCAGCAGCTTGGCGGGGTTACAAGAGACCCAGTACTTC. Variable domain in full (rest from reference TRBV5-1 and TRBJ2-5): KAGVTQTPRYLIKTRGQQVTLSCSPISGHRSVSWYQQTPGQGLQFLFEYFSETQRNKGNFPGRFSGRQFSNSRSEMNVSTLELGDSALYLCASSLAGLQETQYFGPGTRLLVL.

V and J are TRBV27 and TRBJ1-1; D perhaps matches TRBD1 (6 bases). V lost 0 bases and J lost 6, with 14 bases in between. Germline values: CDR1 MNHEY, CDR2 SMNVEV (reference sequence). The CDR3 has 15 amino acids. CDR3 sequence: CASSLSKLSGAEAFF. CDR3 sequence (DNA): TGTGCCAGCAGTTTATCCAAACTCTCAGGGGCTGAAGCTTTCTTT.

The chain is built from TRBV7-9 and TRBJ1-2, with D perhaps matching TRBD1 (6 bases). V lost 9 bases, J lost 3 bases, and 14 bases lay in between. Germline CDR1 and CDR2: SEHNR and FQNEAQ (reference sequence). The CDR3 loop spans 13 amino acids. DNA of the CDR3: TGTGCCAGTCAATGGACAGCTTACTATGGCTACACCTTC. This encodes CASQWTAYYGYTF.

The V and J genes are TRBV7-9 and TRBJ1-4, with D possibly being TRBD1 (6 bases). This CDR3 region has 13 residues. The V gene's germline CDR1 is SEHNR and CDR2 FQNEAQ (reference sequence). Trimming shortened V by 11 bases and J by 5 bases, and 15 bases separated the two germline ends. CDR3 region: CAGSQGRNEKLFF. The CDR3 DNA is TGTGCCGGGTCCCAGGGGAGGAATGAAAAACTGTTTTTT.

This clone was observed a single time. The chain carries TRBV19 and TRBJ2-7, with 8 positions matching TRBD2. From germline, CDR1 is LNHDA and CDR2 SQIVND (reference sequence). Unmatched junction bases numbered 11, after V lost 4 bases and J lost 3 bases. The CDR3 is made up of 16 amino acids. The CDR3 DNA follows: TGTGCCAGTAGTAGTGGTCTCCGGGAGGGGGTCTACGAGCAGTACTTC. It codes for CASSSGLREGVYEQYF.

V and J are TRBV7-9 and TRBJ2-3; TRBD1 matches at 7 bases. The CDR3 is 16 residues long. The ends lost 6 bases at V and 1 base at J; junction bases unmatched: 10. The germline gives CDR1 SEHNR, CDR2 FQNEAQ (reference sequence). The CDR3 sequence: CASSPRWGTGTDTQYF. CDR3 coding DNA: TGTGCCAGCAGTCCCCGGTGGGGGACAGGCACAGATACGCAGTATTTT. Drawing the rest from reference TRBV7-9 and TRBJ2-3, the complete variable domain is DTGVSQNPRHKITKRGQNVTFRCDPISEHNRLYWYRQTLGQGPEFLTYFQNEAQLEKSRLLSDRFSAERPKGSFSTLEIQRTEQGDSAMYLCASSPRWGTGTDTQYFGPGTRLTVL.

The chain couples TRBV28 to TRBJ1-2; TRBD1 is a possible D gene (5 bases). The CDR3 totals 14 residues. Trimming left V 6 bases short and J 6 bases short, with 17 bases between. Germline V gene sequence: CDR1 MDHEN, CDR2 SYDVKM. As DNA, the CDR3 is TGTGCCAGCAGGACCAGCAGGGAATTCGATGGCTACACCTTC. Translated: CASRTSREFDGYTF.

The CDR3 nucleotides read TGCAGCGCTGGGGCGCTTAGTGGCACTGAAGCTTTCTTT. Protein: CSAGALSGTEAFF. This chain uses TRBV29-1 with TRBJ1-1, with D maybe TRBD1 (5 bases). V lost 7 bases, J lost 4 bases, and 16 bases lay in between. Germline V gene sequence: CDR1 SQVTM, CDR2 ANQGSEA. The CDR3 spans 13 residues.

The chain is built from TRBV6-2 or TRBV6-3 and TRBJ2-5, with 9 bases fitting TRBD2. The trim removed 0 bases at V and 5 bases at J, leaving 10 bases unmatched. Germline V gene lookup returns CDR1 MNHEY and CDR2 SVGEGT. CDR3 size: 17 residues. Written as DNA, the CDR3 is TGTGCCAGCAGTTACTCCCGGTTAGCGGGAGTTCGGGAGACCCAGTACTTC. This encodes CASSYSRLAGVRETQYF.

This rearrangement joins TRBV7-2 to TRBJ1-2; D remains unclear. CDR3 length: 14 residues. V shed 3 bases and J shed 5 bases, with 13 bases lying between them. The germline CDR1 and CDR2 sequences are SGHTA and FQGNSA. The CDR3 region has the DNA TGTGCCAGCAGCTTTCGGGAAACCTGGTATGGCTACACCTTC. The encoded protein is CASSFRETWYGYTF.